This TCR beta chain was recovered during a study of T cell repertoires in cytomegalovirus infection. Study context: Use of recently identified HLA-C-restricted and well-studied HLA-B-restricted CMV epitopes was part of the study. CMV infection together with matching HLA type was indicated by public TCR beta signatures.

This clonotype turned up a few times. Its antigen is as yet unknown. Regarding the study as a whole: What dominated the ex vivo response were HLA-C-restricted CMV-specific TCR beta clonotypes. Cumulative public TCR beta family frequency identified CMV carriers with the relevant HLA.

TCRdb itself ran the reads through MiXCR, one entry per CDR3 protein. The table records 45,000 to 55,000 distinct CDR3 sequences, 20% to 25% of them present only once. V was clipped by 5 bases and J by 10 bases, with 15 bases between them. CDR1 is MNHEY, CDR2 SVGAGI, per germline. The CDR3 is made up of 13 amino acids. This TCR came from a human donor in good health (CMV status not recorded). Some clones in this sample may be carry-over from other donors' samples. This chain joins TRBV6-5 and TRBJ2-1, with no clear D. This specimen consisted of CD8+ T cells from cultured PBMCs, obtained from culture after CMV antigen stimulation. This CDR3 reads CASSLGEVEEQFF. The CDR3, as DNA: TGTGCCAGCAGTCTCGGAGAGGTCGAGGAGCAGTTCTTC.